This T cell receptor beta chain was identified during a study of neoadjuvant nivolumab and ipilimumab in lung cancer. TCRdb's copy holds only in-frame clones and misses some; the assay was immunoSEQ multiplex PCR. This table has under 15,000 clones, around 70% appearing once. Germline CDR1 SGHAT, CDR2 FQNNGV. V lost 0 bases and J 8 bases, leaving 10 bases between the germline ends. The CDR3 is 13 residues long. This chain connects TRBV11-2 to TRBJ1-1; D uncertain. The specimen comprised peripheral blood, sampled after neoadjuvant nivolumab, alone or with ipilimumab, at or shortly before surgery. The receptor was derived from an adult with non-small cell lung cancer. Here the CDR3 reads CASSLEGWAEAFF. CDR3 sequence (DNA): TGTGCCAGCAGCTTAGAGGGGTGGGCCGAAGCTTTCTTT.